The 18 T cell receptor beta chains below were found in one sample sequenced in a study of T cells in Graves' hyperthyroidism and ophthalmopathy. The source material, RNA transcripts, was used to amplify TCR beta CDR3 regions. First-round RT-PCR of the TCR CDR3 relied on the HTBI primer set. TCRdb re-called the multiplex PCR reads through MiXCR, storing one row per CDR3 protein. The sample records about 580,000 distinct CDR3 sequences, approximately 14% being singletons. The specimen was blood. The receptors were sampled from a woman between 25 and 40 years old with Graves' hyperthyroidism that later progressed to Graves' ophthalmopathy.

This chain joins TRBV9 and TRBJ1-4; D perhaps matches TRBD1 (5 bases). The V end was cut by 0 bases, the J end by 6 bases, with 21 bases between. Germline V gene lookup returns CDR1 SGDLS and CDR2 YYNGEE. The CDR3 contains 18 residues. CDR3 DNA: TGTGCCAGCAGCGTAGACGATTCCCTCGGGGGTGGCCATGAAAAACTGTTTTTT. Protein product: CASSVDDSLGGGHEKLFF.

This clonotype appeared many times. The chain carries TRBV19 and TRBJ2-7; D might be TRBD1 (6 bases). CDR1 and CDR2 from the germline V gene are LNHDA and SQIVND (reference sequence). This CDR3 has 14 amino acids. With 6 bases removed from V and 2 bases from J, the gap between germline ends came to 14 bases. CDR3 sequence reads: CASSHTGTTYEQYF. Here the CDR3 DNA reads TGTGCCAGTAGCCACACAGGGACCACCTACGAGCAGTACTTC.

This clonotype appeared many times. The CDR3 coding sequence is TGTGCCAGCAGTGAGGATGTGGCTTCCTACACAGATACGCAGTATTTT. Amino acids: CASSEDVASYTDTQYF. V is TRBV6-1 and J is TRBJ2-3; D is unclear. The CDR3 sequence is 16 residues long. The germline CDR1 and CDR2 sequences are MNHNS and SASEGT. V lost 3 bases to trimming and J lost 2 bases, with 15 bases between them.

V usage is TRBV25-1 and J usage is TRBJ1-4; no reliable D call. V lost 5 bases and J lost 8, with 18 bases in between. CDR1 is MGHDK, CDR2 SYGVNS, per germline. The CDR3 has 15 amino acids. CDR3 sequence (DNA): TGTGCCAGCAGTCGCCGGACGATGGGTTGGGAAAAACTGTTTTTT. Protein product: CASSRRTMGWEKLFF.

The sample holds many counts of this clonotype. J is TRBJ2-2 and V is TRBV6-1; weak D call: TRBD1 (5 bases). The CDR3 totals 15 residues. Germline V gives CDR1 MNHNS, CDR2 SASEGT. Between the trimmed V and J ends, which lost 5 bases and 1 base, there was a span of 11 bases. The CDR3 nucleotides are TGTGCCAGCAGTTGGGCCAGGGAGAACACCGGGGAGCTGTTTTTT. Translated: CASSWARENTGELFF.

This clonotype came up many times. The V and J genes are TRBV13 and TRBJ2-7, with 7 bases identical to TRBD1. This CDR3 has 14 residues. CDR1 and CDR2 from the germline V gene are PRHDT and FYEKMQ (reference sequence). V trimming: 7 bases; J trimming: 1 base; junction bases outside the gene matches: 7. This CDR3 is CASKVGGQSYEQYF. The CDR3 DNA is TGTGCCAGCAAAGTAGGGGGCCAATCCTACGAGCAGTACTTC.

Many counts were recorded for this clonotype. This rearrangement joins TRBV6-2 or TRBV6-3 to TRBJ2-7; 8 positions match TRBD2. Germline-derived CDR1 and CDR2 are MNHEY and SVGEGT. V was pared by 6 bases and J by 6 bases, with 7 bases of the junction left unmatched. The CDR3 consists of 13 residues. In DNA form, the CDR3 reads TGTGCCAGCAGCACTAGCGGCTCTAGCGAGCAGTACTTC. Residues: CASSTSGSSEQYF.

This clonotype was seen a few times. The V gene is TRBV4-3, the J gene TRBJ1-2; the D gene is possibly TRBD1 (5 bases). V was pared by 0 bases and J by 8 bases, with 13 bases between. The CDR3 covers 14 residues. Germline-derived CDR1 and CDR2 are LGHNA and YSLEER. This CDR3 is CASSQEAGPSGYTF. In DNA form, the CDR3 reads TGCGCCAGCAGCCAAGAGGCAGGGCCGTCCGGCTACACCTTC.

This clonotype came up many times. This chain's CDR3 is CASSPDRGSVYEQYF. The CDR3 DNA sequence: TGCGCCAGCAGTCCCGACAGGGGAAGCGTGTACGAGCAGTACTTC. V usage is TRBV5-1 and J usage is TRBJ2-7; the match to TRBD1 covers 8 bases. CDR3 length: 15 residues. With V trimmed by 5 bases and J by 4 bases, 11 bases remained unmatched. Looked up from germline, CDR1 is SGHRS and CDR2 is YFSETQ.

V usage is TRBV29-1 and J usage is TRBJ2-5; D is undetermined. Per germline, CDR1 SQVTM and CDR2 ANQGSEA. The CDR3 contains 12 residues. V was cut by 5 bases and J by 4 bases, with 11 bases left in between. The CDR3 sequence is CSVTTGLETQYF. The CDR3 DNA sequence: TGCAGCGTTACGACCGGGCTAGAGACCCAGTACTTC.

This clonotype has only a few counts. The chain uses TRBV14 and TRBJ2-7, with 10 bases aligning to TRBD2. The germline V gene encodes CDR1 SGHDN and CDR2 FVKESK. This CDR3 comprises 17 residues. The trim removed 1 base at V and 0 bases at J, leaving 6 bases unmatched. The CDR3 DNA sequence: TGTGCCAGCAGCCAAGCACTAGCGGGACAAACCTCCTACGAGCAGTACTTC. Protein: CASSQALAGQTSYEQYF.

This clonotype was seen a few times. The chain links TRBV12-5 to TRBJ2-3; D remains ambiguous. CDR3 size: 15 residues. Between the trimmed V and J ends, which lost 4 bases and 4 bases, there was a span of 15 bases. Germline CDR1 and CDR2: LGHNT and FRNRAP. This chain's CDR3 is CASGSLEVGADTQYF. The DNA for the CDR3 is TGTGCTAGTGGTTCACTCGAAGTGGGCGCAGATACGCAGTATTTT.

At least ten counts were recorded for this clonotype. The chain links TRBV27 to TRBJ1-1, with D perhaps matching TRBD1 (5 bases). Germline values: CDR1 MNHEY, CDR2 SMNVEV (reference sequence). The CDR3 loop spans 15 amino acids. V gave up 2 bases and J gave up 6 bases, with 16 bases separating them. Here the CDR3 DNA reads TGTGCCAGCAGTTTAAACAGGTACTTATACTCTGAAGCTTTCTTT. Translation gives CASSLNRYLYSEAFF.

This clonotype was seen ten or more times. The CDR3 region has the DNA TGTGCCAGCAGTCCCGGGACTAGTTGGGGTAGAGGCGCAGATACGCAGTATTTT. Its translation is CASSPGTSWGRGADTQYF. This chain connects TRBV28 to TRBJ2-3, with 8 bases fitting TRBD2. Germline loops: CDR1 MDHEN, CDR2 SYDVKM. The CDR3 runs to 18 residues. With V trimmed by 5 bases and J by 4 bases, 17 bases remained unmatched.

This clonotype showed up many times. At one of its ends the junction is not consistent with the germline gene, which may arise from a read error. V usage is TRBV18 and J usage is TRBJ2-1; tentative D call: TRBD2 (6 bases). This CDR3 is 14 amino acids long. Germline V gene lookup returns CDR1 KGHSH and CDR2 LQKENI. The CDR3 reads CASSPPTLLASQFF. The CDR3 nucleotides are TGTGCCAGCTCTCCACCAACCCTACTAGCATCGCAGTTCTTC.

This clonotype turned up a few times. This rearrangement joins TRBV29-1 to TRBJ1-1; a possible D gene is TRBD1 (6 bases). CDR3 length: 13 amino acids. V lost 6 bases, J lost 0 bases, and 11 bases lay in between. The germline CDR1 and CDR2 sequences are SQVTM and ANQGSEA. The CDR3 nucleotides are TGCAGCGTGGCCGGGACAATGAACACTGAAGCTTTCTTT. This codes for CSVAGTMNTEAFF. Based on the CDR3 plus reference TRBV29-1 and TRBJ1-1, the full variable domain is SAVISQKPSRDICQRGTSLTIQCQVDSQVTMMFWYRQQPGQSLTLIATANQGSEATYESGFVIDKFPISRPNLTFSTLTVSNMSPEDSSIYLCSVAGTMNTEAFFGQGTRLTVV.

This clonotype was recorded at least ten times. CDR3 DNA sequence: TGTGCCAGCAGCTTGGGACTAGCGGGAGTGACATACGAGCAGTACTTC. Its translation is CASSLGLAGVTYEQYF. V usage is TRBV13 and J usage is TRBJ2-7; the match to TRBD2 covers 14 bases. J was trimmed by 4 bases and V by 3 bases; bases with no gene match: 5. This CDR3 has 16 amino acids. Germline-derived CDR1 and CDR2 are PRHDT and FYEKMQ (reference sequence).

The table lists this clonotype with many counts. The chain links TRBV2 to TRBJ2-3; D is uncertain. The germline V and J ends were trimmed by 7 bases and 1 base, with 9 bases remaining between them. The length of the CDR3 is 13 residues. Germline V lookup: CDR1 SNHLY, CDR2 FYNNEI. DNA of the CDR3: TGTGCCAGCAAGAGTGGGGGCACAGATACGCAGTATTTT. Its protein is CASKSGGTDTQYF.